This T cell receptor (beta chain) is from a study of T-cell reconstitution after alpha-beta-depleted transplantation in children. The CDR3 extends over 17 amino acids. The V and J ends lost 0 bases and 0 bases respectively, with 11 bases between them. Germline-derived CDR1 and CDR2 are LNHNV and YYDKDF (reference sequence). This clonotype was seen at least ten times. Antigen unknown. Study outcomes and limitations: Expanded clones from the graft, numbering several hundred, reportedly supplied alpha-beta T cells about two months after transplant. After transplant, high TCRbeta diversity at day 60 in some patients arose from surviving recipient T cells and thymic progenitors. T-cell numbers and diversity one year post-transplant derived largely from freshly generated T cells.

It was with unique molecular identifiers that the TCRbeta library was prepared. TCRdb redid the calling of the PCR reads with MiXCR, one entry per CDR3 protein. The table lists some 29,000 distinct CDR3 sequences, 5% to 7% of them singletons. The rearrangement links TRBV15 to TRBJ2-2; D unresolved. This TCR was recovered from a male patient under 18 who had a stem cell transplant for acute myeloid leukemia, so the T cells may come from the graft donor. The source material was PBMCs, mostly from graft donor cells, sampled 180 days after TCRalphabeta/CD19-depleted stem cell transplant. CDR3 in amino acids: CATSRDPAFSNTGELFF. The DNA of the CDR3 is TGTGCCACCAGCAGAGATCCGGCATTCTCGAACACCGGGGAGCTGTTTTTT.